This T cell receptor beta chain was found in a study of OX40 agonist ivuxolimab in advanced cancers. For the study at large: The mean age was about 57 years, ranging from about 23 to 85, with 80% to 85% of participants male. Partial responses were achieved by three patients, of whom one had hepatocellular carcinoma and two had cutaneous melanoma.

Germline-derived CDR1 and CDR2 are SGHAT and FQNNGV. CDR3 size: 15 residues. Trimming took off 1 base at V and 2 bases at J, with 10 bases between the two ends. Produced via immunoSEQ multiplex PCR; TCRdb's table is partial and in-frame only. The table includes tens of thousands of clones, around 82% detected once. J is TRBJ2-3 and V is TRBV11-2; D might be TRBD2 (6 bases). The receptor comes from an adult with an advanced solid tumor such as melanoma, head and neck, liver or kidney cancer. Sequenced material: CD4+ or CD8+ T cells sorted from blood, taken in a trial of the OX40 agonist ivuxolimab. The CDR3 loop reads CASSLGRGYTDTQYF. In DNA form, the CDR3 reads TGTGCCAGCAGCTTAGGCCGGGGGTACACAGATACGCAGTATTTT.